Below, 13 T cell receptor beta chains from the same sample are listed, as sequenced in a study of blood T cell repertoires in COVID-19. The method was immunoSEQ multiplex PCR; TCRdb's version includes in-frame clones alone and lacks a portion of them. The sample records 70,000 to 80,000 clones, over 75% being singletons. Sequencing was performed on peripheral blood. These receptor sequences come from a man aged 50 to 59 with acute or convalescent COVID-19.

The chain joins TRBV9 to TRBJ1-2; a weak D match, TRBD1 (5 bases). There are 15 residues in the CDR3. Between the trimmed V and J ends, which lost 3 bases and 1 base, there was a span of 13 bases. The germline V gene encodes CDR1 SGDLS and CDR2 YYNGEE. The CDR3 reads CASSATDRFNYGYTF. The CDR3 nucleotides read TGTGCCAGCAGCGCAACTGACAGATTTAACTATGGCTACACCTTC.

The chain links TRBV29-1 to TRBJ2-2; D gene unclear. Between the trimmed V and J ends, which lost 2 bases and 7 bases, there was a span of 2 bases. CDR3 length: 10 residues. Germline lookup yields CDR1 SQVTM and CDR2 ANQGSEA. The CDR3 region is CSVEYGELFF. CDR3 DNA: TGCAGCGTTGAATACGGGGAGCTGTTTTTT.

The chain combines TRBV28 with TRBJ2-3, with a weak D call TRBD2 (6 bases). The CDR3 is 16 amino acids. Trimming removed 5 bases at V and 2 bases at J, with 17 bases between. Germline CDR1 and CDR2: MDHEN and SYDVKM. The CDR3 sequence is CASSVLRDFYTDTQYF. The CDR3 DNA follows: TGTGCCAGCAGTGTGCTGCGGGACTTTTACACAGATACGCAGTATTTT.

This rearrangement joins TRBV14 to TRBJ1-1; D possibly corresponds to TRBD1 (6 bases). The CDR3 is 13 residues long. Trimming stripped 5 bases from V and 1 base from J, with 8 bases between. CDR1 is SGHDN and CDR2 is FVKESK in the germline V gene. CDR3 loop: CASSAQGNTEAFF. The CDR3 nucleotides are TGTGCCAGCAGCGCACAGGGGAACACTGAAGCTTTCTTT.

The V call is TRBV7-2, the J call TRBJ2-1, with D possibly matching TRBD2 (5 bases). Germline CDR1 is SGHTA and CDR2 is FQGNSA. The CDR3 runs 13 residues. Trimming shortened V by 4 bases and J by 10 bases, and 14 bases separated the two germline ends. DNA of the CDR3: TGTGCCAGCAGCTCTCAACAGCGACTAGAGCAGTTCTTC. Translating gives CASSSQQRLEQFF.

V gene TRBV5-5 combines with J gene TRBJ2-7; TRBD2 matches 10 bases. V lost 4 bases, J lost 5 bases, and 18 bases stayed unmatched. The germline V gene encodes CDR1 SGHKS and CDR2 YYEKEE (reference sequence). The CDR3 totals 18 residues. The CDR3 coding sequence is TGTGCCAGCAGCCGTGACCCGGGACTAGCGTTTCTTTCCCACGAGCAGTACTTC. This gives the protein CASSRDPGLAFLSHEQYF.

V usage is TRBV10-3 and J usage is TRBJ1-6; weak D call: TRBD1 (5 bases). The ends were cut back, 0 bases at V and 13 bases at J, with 13 bases in the middle. Looked up from germline, CDR1 is ENHRY and CDR2 is SYGVKD. The CDR3 spans 14 residues. The CDR3 DNA reads TGTGCCATCAGTGAGTCCCCGGGGGGATCGCCCCTCCACTTT. It yields the protein CAISESPGGSPLHF.

The rearrangement joins TRBV4-1 to TRBJ2-7; D gene unclear. CDR1 MGHRA and CDR2 YSYEKL come from the germline V gene. The CDR3 spans 13 residues. Between the trimmed V and J ends, which lost 0 bases and 7 bases, there was a span of 10 bases. The CDR3 sequence is CASSQDSPREQYF. The DNA of the CDR3 is TGCGCCAGCAGCCAAGATAGTCCTCGGGAGCAGTACTTC.

The rearrangement joins TRBV6-5 to TRBJ1-2; 8 bases match TRBD1. The trim removed 6 bases at V and 6 bases at J, leaving 6 bases unmatched. CDR1 is MNHEY and CDR2 is SVGAGI in the germline V gene. This CDR3 is built from 13 residues. CDR3 sequence: CASSGRQGNGYTF. Here the CDR3 DNA reads TGTGCCAGCAGCGGAAGACAGGGGAATGGCTACACCTTC.

The chain employs TRBV29-1 and TRBJ1-1, with D hard to call. Trimming stripped 6 bases from V and 2 bases from J, with 4 bases between. The length of the CDR3 is 10 residues. From germline, CDR1 is SQVTM and CDR2 ANQGSEA. The chain's CDR3 is CSVSNTEAFF. The CDR3 DNA is TGCAGCGTGAGCAACACTGAAGCTTTCTTT.

The gene calls are TRBV6-5 and TRBJ2-7, with no clear D. The germline V and J ends were trimmed by 2 bases and 4 bases, with 15 bases remaining between them. The CDR3 runs 15 residues. Looked up from germline, CDR1 is MNHEY and CDR2 is SVGAGI. CDR3 amino acids: CASSYNSAGSYEQYF. Here the CDR3 DNA reads TGTGCCAGCAGTTACAACTCCGCAGGCTCTTACGAGCAGTACTTC.

The J gene is TRBJ1-6, the V gene TRBV7-2, with D possibly being TRBD1 (6 bases). This CDR3 spans 14 amino acids. Germline V CDR1 and CDR2: SGHTA, FQGNSA. Trimming left V 2 bases short and J 4 bases short, with 6 bases between. CDR3 coding DNA: TGTGCCAGCAGCTTACAGGGGTATAATTCACCCCTCCACTTT. Translation gives CASSLQGYNSPLHF.

The chain has TRBV9 and TRBJ1-2; TRBD1 aligns across 10 bases. In germline, CDR1 is SGDLS, CDR2 YYNGEE. CDR3 length: 15 residues. The J segment lost 4 bases and the V segment lost 2 bases, leaving 5 bases of the junction unmatched. CDR3 nucleotides: TGTGCCAGCAGCGTCGACAGGGGGCATAGCTATGGCTACACCTTC. This gives the protein CASSVDRGHSYGYTF.